The clone carrying this T cell receptor (beta chain) was counted ten times or more. Its antigen remains unidentified. This sample was taken from a study of CD8 T cells in ankylosing spondylitis. Trimming shortened V by 0 bases and J by 0 bases, and 6 bases separated the two germline ends. The germline V gene encodes CDR1 ENHRY and CDR2 SYGVKD. This CDR3 is built from 15 residues. Whole-study results and caveats: One TCR beta motif, made up of roughly eight highly homologous variants, appeared characteristic of ankylosing spondylitis blood. Disease-linked clones bore a CD8+ phenotype, appearing relatively rarely in peripheral blood.

TCRdb called the 5' RACE reads again in MiXCR, with one record for every CDR3 protein. The profile shows 200,000 to 300,000 distinct CDR3 sequences, less than 10% of them singletons. The receptor's source is a male donor with ankylosing spondylitis or in good health (not recorded which). The V call is TRBV10-3, the J call TRBJ1-3; D is undetermined. Sequencing was done on a sample of blood, either unsorted or a sorted T cell fraction (not recorded which). The CDR3: CAISESINSGNTIYF. The CDR3 region has the DNA TGTGCCATCAGTGAGTCAATAAACTCTGGAAACACCATATATTTT.